The clone carrying this T cell receptor beta chain was seen a handful of times. The antigen is unknown. The CDR3 runs 16 residues. CDR1 is MNHEY, CDR2 SVGAGI, per germline. V was pared by 0 bases and J by 4 bases, with 6 bases of the junction left unmatched. Sequencing used immunoSEQ multiplex PCR; TCRdb keeps in-frame clones, though not all of them. Counted here are approximately 30,000 clones, 75% to 90% occurring once; the ten biggest clones make up about 9%. This specimen comes from a study of neoadjuvant nivolumab and ipilimumab in lung cancer. Overall study findings and caveats: Pretherapy blood TCR richness correlated positively with resected tumor richness. Compared with tumor-adjacent uninvolved lung, resected tumors showed greater richness and clonality.

Source: tumor tissue, taken after neoadjuvant nivolumab, alone or with ipilimumab, at or shortly before surgery. This TCR derives from an adult with non-small cell lung cancer. The chain couples TRBV6-5 to TRBJ2-7, with 10 bases identical to TRBD2. CDR3 protein: CASSYSFLAGVYEQYF. CDR3 nucleotides: TGTGCCAGCAGTTACTCCTTTCTAGCGGGGGTGTACGAGCAGTACTTC.